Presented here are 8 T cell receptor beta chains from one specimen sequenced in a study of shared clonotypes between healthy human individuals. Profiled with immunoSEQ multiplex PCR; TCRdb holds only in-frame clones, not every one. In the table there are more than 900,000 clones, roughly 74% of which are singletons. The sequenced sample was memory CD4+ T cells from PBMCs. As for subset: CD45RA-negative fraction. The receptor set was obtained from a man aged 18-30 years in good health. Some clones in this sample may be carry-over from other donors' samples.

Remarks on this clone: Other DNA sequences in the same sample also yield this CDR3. The CDR3 sequence: CAISETGGDQPQHF. The CDR3 DNA follows: TGTGCCATCAGTGAGACAGGGGGCGATCAGCCCCAGCATTTT. J is TRBJ1-5 and V is TRBV10-3, with TRBD1 matching over 9 bases. The CDR3 runs to 14 residues. From germline, CDR1 is ENHRY and CDR2 SYGVKD. Trimming removed 2 bases from V and 5 bases from J; junction bases left unmatched: 1.

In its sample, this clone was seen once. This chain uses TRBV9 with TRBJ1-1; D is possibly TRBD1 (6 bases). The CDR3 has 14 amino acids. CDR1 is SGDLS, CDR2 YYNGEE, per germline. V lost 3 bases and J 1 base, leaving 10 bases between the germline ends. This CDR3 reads CASSAHRENTEAFF. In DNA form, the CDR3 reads TGTGCCAGCAGCGCTCACAGGGAGAACACTGAAGCTTTCTTT. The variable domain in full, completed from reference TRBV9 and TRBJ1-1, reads DSGVTQTPKHLITATGQRVTLRCSPRSGDLSVYWYQQSLDQGLQFLIQYYNGEERAKGNILERFSAQQFPDLHSELNLSSLELGDSALYFCASSAHRENTEAFFGQGTRLTVV.

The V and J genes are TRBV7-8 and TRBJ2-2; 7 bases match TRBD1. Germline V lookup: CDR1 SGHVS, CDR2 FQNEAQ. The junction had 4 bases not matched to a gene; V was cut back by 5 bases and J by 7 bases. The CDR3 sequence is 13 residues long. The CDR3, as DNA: TGTGCCAGCAGCATCGACAGGGACGGGGAGCTGTTTTTT. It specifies CASSIDRDGELFF.

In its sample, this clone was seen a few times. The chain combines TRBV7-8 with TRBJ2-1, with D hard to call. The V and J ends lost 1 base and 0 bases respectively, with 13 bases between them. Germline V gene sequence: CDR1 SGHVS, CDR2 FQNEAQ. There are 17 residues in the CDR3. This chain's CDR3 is CASSLEERLRSYNEQFF. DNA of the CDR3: TGTGCCAGCAGCTTAGAGGAGCGCCTACGCTCCTACAATGAGCAGTTCTTC.

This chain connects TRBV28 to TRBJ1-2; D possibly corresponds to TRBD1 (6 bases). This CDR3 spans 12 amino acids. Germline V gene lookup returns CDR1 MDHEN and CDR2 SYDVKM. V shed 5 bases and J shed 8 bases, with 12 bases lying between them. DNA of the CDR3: TGTGCCAGCAGTCTCGGACAGAAGGGCTACACCTTC. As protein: CASSLGQKGYTF.

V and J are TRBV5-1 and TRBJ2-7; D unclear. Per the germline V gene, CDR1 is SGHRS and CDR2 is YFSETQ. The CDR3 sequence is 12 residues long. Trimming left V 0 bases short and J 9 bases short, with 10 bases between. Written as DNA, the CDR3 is TGCGCCAGCAGCTTGGGCCAAGGCGGGCAGTACTTC. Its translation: CASSLGQGGQYF.

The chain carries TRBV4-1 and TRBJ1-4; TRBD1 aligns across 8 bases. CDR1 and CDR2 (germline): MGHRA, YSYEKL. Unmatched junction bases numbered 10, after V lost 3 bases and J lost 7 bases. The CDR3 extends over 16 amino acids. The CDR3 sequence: CASSQTTGGGSEKLFF. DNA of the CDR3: TGCGCCAGCAGCCAGACTACAGGGGGTGGTAGTGAAAAACTGTTTTTT.

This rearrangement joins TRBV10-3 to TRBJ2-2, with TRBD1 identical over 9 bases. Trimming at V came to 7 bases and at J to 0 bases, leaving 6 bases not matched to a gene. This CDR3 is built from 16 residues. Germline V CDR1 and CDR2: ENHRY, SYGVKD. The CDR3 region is CAINRRTGANTGELFF. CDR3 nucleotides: TGTGCCATCAACCGAAGGACAGGGGCGAACACCGGGGAGCTGTTTTTT.